This TCR beta chain was obtained from a study of tumor-infiltrating lymphocytes in primary liver carcinoma. Regarding the study as a whole: Paired tumor-adjacent and tumor-blood samples overlapped less than tumor region pairs did.

This clonotype was counted between two and nine times. Its target is unknown. Blood RNA originated from unsorted whole blood, with germline DNA additionally extracted. The input was 450 to 500 ng total RNA; TCR beta cDNA was made from it with a constant-region primer. Investigators got TCR beta libraries out of three nested multiplex PCR rounds, done with slightly modified ARM-PCR. PCR rounds one and two used TRBV1-TRBV30 forward primers with a C-beta reverse primer for approximately 11 cycles each. TCRdb recomputed calls from the multiplex PCR reads with MiXCR, one row per CDR3 protein. The table includes around 210,000 distinct CDR3 sequences, less than 65% detected once. Trimming removed 7 bases at V and 3 bases at J, with 15 bases between. This CDR3 comprises 14 residues. Germline V gene data show CDR1 as MDHEN and CDR2 as SYDVKM.

The V gene is TRBV28, the J gene TRBJ2-5; maybe TRBD1 (6 bases). This clonotype originated in a woman aged 60-75 years with primary liver carcinoma and hepatitis B virus infection. Sequenced material: peripheral blood. As DNA, the CDR3 is TGTGCCAGCACTACACAGGGTGGGAAAGAGACCCAGTACTTC. Its protein is CASTTQGGKETQYF. The full variable domain, in which reference TRBV28 and TRBJ2-5 provide the parts outside the CDR3, is DVKVTQSSRYLVKRTGEKVFLECVQDMDHENMFWYRQDPGLGLRLIYFSYDVKMKEKGDIPEGYSVSREKKERFSLILESASTNQTSMYLCASTTQGGKETQYFGPGTRLLVL.